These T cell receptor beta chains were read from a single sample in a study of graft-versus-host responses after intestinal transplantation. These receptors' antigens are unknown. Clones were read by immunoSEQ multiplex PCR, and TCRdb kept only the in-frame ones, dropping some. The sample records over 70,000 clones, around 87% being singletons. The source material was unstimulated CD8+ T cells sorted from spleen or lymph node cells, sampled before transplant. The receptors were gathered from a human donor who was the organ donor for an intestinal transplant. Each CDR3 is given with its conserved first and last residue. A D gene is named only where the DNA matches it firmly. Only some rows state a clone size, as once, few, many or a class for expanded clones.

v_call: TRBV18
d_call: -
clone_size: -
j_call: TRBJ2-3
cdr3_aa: CASSPPFTDTQYF
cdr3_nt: TGTGCCAGCTCACCACCCTTCACAGATACGCAGTATTTT

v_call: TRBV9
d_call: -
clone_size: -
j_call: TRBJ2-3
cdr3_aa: CASSRLGDTQYF
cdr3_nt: TGTGCCAGCAGCCGACTTGGTGATACGCAGTATTTT

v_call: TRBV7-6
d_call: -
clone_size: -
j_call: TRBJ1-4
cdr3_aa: CASSNDQDEKLFF
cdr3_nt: TGTGCCAGCAGCAACGATCAGGATGAAAAACTGTTTTTT

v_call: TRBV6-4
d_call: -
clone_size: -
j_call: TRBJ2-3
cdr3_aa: CASSSRLESTDTQYF
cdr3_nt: TGTGCCAGCAGTTCTAGACTAGAAAGCACAGATACGCAGTATTTT

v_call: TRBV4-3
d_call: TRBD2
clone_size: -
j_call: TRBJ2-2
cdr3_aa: CASSQDLGFSMGGDNTGELFF
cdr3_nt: TGCGCCAGCAGCCAAGATTTGGGTTTTTCCATGGGGGGGGACAACACCGGGGAGCTGTTTTTT

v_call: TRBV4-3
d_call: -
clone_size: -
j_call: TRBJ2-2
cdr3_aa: CASSQDVVPDTGELFF
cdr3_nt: TGCGCCAGCAGCCAAGATGTCGTTCCCGACACCGGGGAGCTGTTTTTT

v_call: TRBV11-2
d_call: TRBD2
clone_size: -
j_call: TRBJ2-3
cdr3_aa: CASSLSSGGPTDTQYF
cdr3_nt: TGTGCCAGCAGCTTATCTAGCGGGGGACCCACAGATACGCAGTATTTT

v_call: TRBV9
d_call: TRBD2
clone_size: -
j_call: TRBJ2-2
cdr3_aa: CASSDGTRVGELFF
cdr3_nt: TGTGCCAGCAGCGACGGGACTAGGGTCGGGGAGCTGTTTTTT

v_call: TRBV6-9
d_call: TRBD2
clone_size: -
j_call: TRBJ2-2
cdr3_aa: CATGQNLGLAGENTGELFF
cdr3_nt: TGTGCCACGGGCCAAAACTTGGGACTAGCGGGGGAGAACACCGGGGAGCTGTTTTTT

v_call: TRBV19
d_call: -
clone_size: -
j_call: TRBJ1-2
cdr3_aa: CASSILSTERPNYGYTF
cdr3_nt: TGTGCCAGTAGTATTCTTTCGACGGAGAGGCCTAACTATGGCTACACCTTC

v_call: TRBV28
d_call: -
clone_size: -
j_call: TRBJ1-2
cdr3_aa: CASSLRTDILYGYTF
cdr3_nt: TGTGCCAGCAGCCTTAGGACGGACATTCTCTATGGCTACACCTTC

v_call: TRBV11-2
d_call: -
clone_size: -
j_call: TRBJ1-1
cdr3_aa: CASSSTVEMNTEAFF
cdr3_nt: TGTGCCAGCAGCTCGACAGTGGAAATGAACACTGAAGCTTTCTTT

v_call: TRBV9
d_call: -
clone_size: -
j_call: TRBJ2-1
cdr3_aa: CASSVMSGINEQFF
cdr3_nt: TGTGCCAGCAGCGTAATGTCGGGGATAAATGAGCAGTTCTTC

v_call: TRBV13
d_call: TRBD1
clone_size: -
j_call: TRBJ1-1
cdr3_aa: CASSLALQGARTEAFF
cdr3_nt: TGTGCCAGCAGCTTAGCCCTACAGGGGGCGCGAACTGAAGCTTTCTTT

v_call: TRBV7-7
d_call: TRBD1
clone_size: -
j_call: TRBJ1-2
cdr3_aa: CASSDRGHGYTF
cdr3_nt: TGTGCTAGCAGCGACAGGGGGCATGGCTACACCTTC

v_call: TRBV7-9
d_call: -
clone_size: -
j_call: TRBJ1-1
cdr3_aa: CASRSGNEAFF
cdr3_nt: TGTGCCAGCAGGTCAGGGAATGAAGCTTTCTTT

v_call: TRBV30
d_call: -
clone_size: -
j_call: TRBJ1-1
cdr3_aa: CAWSQGLLVPEAFF
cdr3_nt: TGTGCCTGGAGTCAGGGACTTCTCGTCCCTGAAGCTTTCTTT

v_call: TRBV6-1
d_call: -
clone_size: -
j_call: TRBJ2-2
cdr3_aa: CASSERGSPWTGELFF
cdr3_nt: TGTGCCAGCAGTGAAAGGGGCAGTCCTTGGACCGGGGAGCTGTTTTTT

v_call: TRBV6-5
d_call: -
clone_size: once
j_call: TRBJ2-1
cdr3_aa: CASSYDSYNEQFF
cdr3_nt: TGTGCCAGCAGTTACGACAGTTACAATGAGCAGTTCTTC

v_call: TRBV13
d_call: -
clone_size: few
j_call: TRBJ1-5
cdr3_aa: CASSVADQPQHF
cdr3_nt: TGTGCCAGCAGCGTAGCTGATCAGCCCCAGCATTTT

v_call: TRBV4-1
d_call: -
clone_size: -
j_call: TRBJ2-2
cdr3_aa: CASSQDLGSRGNTGELFF
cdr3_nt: TGCGCCAGCAGCCAAGATTTGGGAAGCCGGGGGAACACCGGGGAGCTGTTTTTT

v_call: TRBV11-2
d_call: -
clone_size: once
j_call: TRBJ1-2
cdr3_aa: CASSLVGGTDPAGYTF
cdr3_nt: TGTGCCAGCAGCTTAGTTGGCGGGACGGATCCCGCCGGCTACACCTTC

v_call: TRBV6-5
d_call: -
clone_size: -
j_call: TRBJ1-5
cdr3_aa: CASSTDRNNQPQHF
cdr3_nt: TGTGCCAGCAGTACCGACAGGAACAATCAGCCCCAGCATTTT

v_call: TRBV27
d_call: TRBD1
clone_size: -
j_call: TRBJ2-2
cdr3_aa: CASSWTGGSGELFF
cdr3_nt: TGTGCCAGCAGTTGGACAGGGGGATCCGGGGAGCTGTTTTTT

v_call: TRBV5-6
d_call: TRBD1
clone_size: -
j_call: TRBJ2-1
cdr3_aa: CASSTHRGSYNEQFF
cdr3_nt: TGTGCCAGCAGCACCCACAGGGGGTCCTACAATGAGCAGTTCTTC

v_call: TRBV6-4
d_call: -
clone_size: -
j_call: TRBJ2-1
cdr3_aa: CASSDWTRGYEQFF
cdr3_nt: TGTGCCAGCAGTGACTGGACCCGGGGTTATGAGCAGTTCTTC

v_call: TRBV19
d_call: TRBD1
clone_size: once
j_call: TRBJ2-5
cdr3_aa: CASSGTTGGGETQYF
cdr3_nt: TGTGCCAGTAGTGGCACGACAGGGGGCGGGGAGACCCAGTACTTC

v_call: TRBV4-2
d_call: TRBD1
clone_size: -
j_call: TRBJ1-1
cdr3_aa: CASSHLSVQGAAEAFF
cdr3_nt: TGTGCCAGCAGCCATCTGTCAGTACAGGGGGCGGCTGAAGCTTTCTTT

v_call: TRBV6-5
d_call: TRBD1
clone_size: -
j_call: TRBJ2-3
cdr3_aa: CASSVTGQSTDTQYF
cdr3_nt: TGTGCCAGCAGTGTAACGGGACAGAGCACAGATACGCAGTATTTT

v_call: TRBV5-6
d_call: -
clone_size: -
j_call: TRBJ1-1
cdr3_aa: CASSLWGGAEAFF
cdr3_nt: TGTGCCAGCAGCTTGTGGGGAGGCGCTGAAGCTTTCTTT

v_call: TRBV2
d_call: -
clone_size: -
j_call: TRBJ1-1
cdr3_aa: CASPRGFTEAFF
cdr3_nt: TGTGCCAGCCCTCGGGGGTTCACTGAAGCTTTCTTT

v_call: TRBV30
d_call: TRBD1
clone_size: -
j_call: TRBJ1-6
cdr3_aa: CAWSGGQYNSPLHF
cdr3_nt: TGTGCCTGGAGTGGGGGACAGTATAATTCACCCCTCCACTTT

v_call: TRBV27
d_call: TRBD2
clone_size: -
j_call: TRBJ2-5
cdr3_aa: CASRLAGGPETQYF
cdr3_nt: TGTGCCAGCAGACTAGCGGGGGGGCCGGAGACCCAGTACTTC

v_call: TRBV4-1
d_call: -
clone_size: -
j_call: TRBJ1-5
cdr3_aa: CASSPLVREPQHF
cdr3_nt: TGCGCCAGCAGCCCGTTGGTGAGGGAGCCCCAGCATTTT

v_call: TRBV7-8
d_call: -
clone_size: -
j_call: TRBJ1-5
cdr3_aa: CASSLSQGGQPQHF
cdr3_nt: TGTGCCAGCAGCTTATCCCAAGGGGGTCAGCCCCAGCATTTT

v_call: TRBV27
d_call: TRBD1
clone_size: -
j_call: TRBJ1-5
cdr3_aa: CASGIHGPGGNQPQHF
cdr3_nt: TGTGCCAGCGGTATACACGGGCCAGGGGGAAATCAGCCCCAGCATTTT

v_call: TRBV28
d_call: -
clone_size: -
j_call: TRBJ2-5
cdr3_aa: CASSLKGEGKTQYF
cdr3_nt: TGTGCCAGCAGTTTAAAGGGGGAAGGAAAGACCCAGTACTTC

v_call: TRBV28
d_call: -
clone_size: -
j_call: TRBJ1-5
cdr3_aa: CASSTSTRVSQPQHF
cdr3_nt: TGTGCCAGCAGCACCAGCACCCGGGTTTCTCAGCCCCAGCATTTT

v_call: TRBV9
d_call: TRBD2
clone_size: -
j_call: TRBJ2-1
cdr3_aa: CASTLAGRGEQFF
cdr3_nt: TGTGCCAGCACTCTAGCCGGGAGGGGTGAGCAGTTCTTC

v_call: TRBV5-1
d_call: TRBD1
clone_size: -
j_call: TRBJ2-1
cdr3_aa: CASSLGKQGNNEQFF
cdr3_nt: TGCGCCAGCAGCTTGGGGAAACAGGGGAACAATGAGCAGTTCTTC

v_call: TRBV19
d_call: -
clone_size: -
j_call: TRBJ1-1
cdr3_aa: CASRTPQDLNTEAFF
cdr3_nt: TGTGCCAGTAGAACTCCCCAGGACTTGAACACTGAAGCTTTCTTT

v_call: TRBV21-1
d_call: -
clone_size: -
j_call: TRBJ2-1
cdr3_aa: CASSTPTSYNEQFF
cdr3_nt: TGTGCCAGCAGCACACCTACTAGCTACAATGAGCAGTTCTTC

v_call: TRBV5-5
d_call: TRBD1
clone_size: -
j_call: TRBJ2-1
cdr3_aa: CASSNPGQDPYNEQFF
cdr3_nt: TGTGCCAGCAGCAATCCGGGACAGGACCCATACAATGAGCAGTTCTTC

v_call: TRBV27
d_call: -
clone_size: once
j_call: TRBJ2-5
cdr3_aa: CASSPQYQETQYF
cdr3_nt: TGTGCCAGCAGTCCCCAGTACCAAGAGACCCAGTACTTC

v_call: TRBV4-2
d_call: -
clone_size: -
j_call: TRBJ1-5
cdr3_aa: CASSPSAGGNQPQHF
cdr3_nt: TGTGCCAGCAGCCCCTCAGCGGGGGGCAATCAGCCCCAGCATTTT

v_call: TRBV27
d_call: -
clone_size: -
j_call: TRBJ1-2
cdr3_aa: CASSLLPRGKGYTF
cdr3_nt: TGTGCCAGCAGTTTATTACCCAGGGGAAAAGGCTACACCTTC

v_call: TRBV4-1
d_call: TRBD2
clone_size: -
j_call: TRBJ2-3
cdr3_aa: CASSHERGSGGARFIGDTQYF
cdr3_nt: TGCGCCAGCAGCCACGAACGAGGAAGCGGGGGGGCACGTTTTATAGGAGATACGCAGTATTTT

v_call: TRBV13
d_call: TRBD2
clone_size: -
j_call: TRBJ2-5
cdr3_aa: CASSDGGIQETQYF
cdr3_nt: TGTGCCAGCAGCGACGGGGGGATCCAAGAGACCCAGTACTTC

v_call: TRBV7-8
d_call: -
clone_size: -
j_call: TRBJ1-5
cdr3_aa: CASSALTGTYNQPQHF
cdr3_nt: TGTGCCAGCAGCGCTCTGACCGGGACATATAATCAGCCCCAGCATTTT

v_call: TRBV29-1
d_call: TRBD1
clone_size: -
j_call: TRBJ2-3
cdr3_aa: CSVGETGGSDTQYF
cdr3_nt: TGCAGCGTTGGGGAAACAGGGGGATCAGATACGCAGTATTTT

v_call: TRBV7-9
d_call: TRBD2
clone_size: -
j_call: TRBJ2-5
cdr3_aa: CASGGDQESQYF
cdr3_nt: TGTGCCAGCGGGGGGGACCAAGAGAGCCAGTACTTC

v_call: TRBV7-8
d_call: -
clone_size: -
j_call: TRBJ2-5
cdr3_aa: CASSSGDSAGETQYF
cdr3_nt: TGTGCCAGCAGCTCCGGGGACTCCGCTGGAGAGACCCAGTACTTC

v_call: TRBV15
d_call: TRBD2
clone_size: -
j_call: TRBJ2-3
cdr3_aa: CATSGGLARDTQYF
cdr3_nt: TGTGCCACCAGCGGCGGACTAGCGAGGGATACGCAGTATTTT

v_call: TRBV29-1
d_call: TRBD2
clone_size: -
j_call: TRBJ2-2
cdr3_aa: CSVDGTSGRPGELFF
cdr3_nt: TGCAGCGTTGATGGGACTAGCGGGCGCCCCGGGGAGCTGTTTTTT